These 3 T cell receptor beta chains share one sample of origin, sequenced in a study of Tregs in tolerant kidney transplant recipients. Some clones are missing from TCRdb's copy, which holds only in-frame ones; the method was immunoSEQ multiplex PCR. This table has about 240,000 clones, more than 65% appearing once. Sequenced input: CD4+ T cells from blood. The receptors were sampled from a human donor in good health.

The chain links TRBV15 to TRBJ1-2; D is undetermined. From germline, CDR1 is LNHNV and CDR2 YYDKDF (reference sequence). The CDR3 has 14 residues. The ends were cut back, 5 bases at V and 0 bases at J, with 10 bases in the middle. CDR3 sequence: CATSPQQTNYGYTF. CDR3 bases: TGTGCCACCAGCCCGCAGCAGACTAACTATGGCTACACCTTC.

DNA for the CDR3: TGTGCCAGCAGCGCCAATTGGGACTCCTACGAGCAGTACTTC. Amino acid sequence: CASSANWDSYEQYF. The chain couples TRBV7-9 to TRBJ2-7; D gene uncertain. CDR1 and CDR2 (germline): SEHNR, FQNEAQ (reference sequence). The length of the CDR3 is 14 residues. V was trimmed by 5 bases and J by 0 bases, leaving 11 bases between them.

V and J are TRBV29-1 and TRBJ2-3, with D perhaps matching TRBD1 or TRBD2 (6 bases each). V lost 3 bases and J lost 3, with 10 bases in between. This CDR3 comprises 13 residues. Per the germline V gene, CDR1 is SQVTM and CDR2 is ANQGSEA. CDR3 sequence: CSVELGGTDTQYF. For the CDR3, the DNA is TGCAGCGTTGAGCTAGGGGGGACAGATACGCAGTATTTT.